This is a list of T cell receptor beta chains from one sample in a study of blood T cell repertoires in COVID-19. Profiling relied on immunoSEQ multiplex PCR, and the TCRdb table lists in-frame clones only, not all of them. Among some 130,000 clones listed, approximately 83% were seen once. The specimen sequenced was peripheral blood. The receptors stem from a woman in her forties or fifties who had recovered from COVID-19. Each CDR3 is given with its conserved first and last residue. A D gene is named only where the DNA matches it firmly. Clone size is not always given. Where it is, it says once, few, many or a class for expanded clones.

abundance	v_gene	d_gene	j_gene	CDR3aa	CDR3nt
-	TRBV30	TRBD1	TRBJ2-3	CAWCPGQGLADTQYF	TGTGCCTGGTGTCCAGGACAGGGGTTGGCAGATACGCAGTATTTT
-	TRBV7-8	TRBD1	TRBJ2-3	CASSYRDRISTDTQYF	TGTGCCAGCAGCTACCGGGACAGAATAAGCACAGATACGCAGTATTTT
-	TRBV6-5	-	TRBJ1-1	CASSFERRAEAFF	TGTGCCAGCAGTTTTGAACGGAGGGCTGAAGCTTTCTTT
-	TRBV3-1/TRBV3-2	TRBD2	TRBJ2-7	CASSPSEYGLAGAVEQYF	TGTGCCAGCAGCCCAAGCGAGTACGGACTAGCGGGAGCTGTCGAGCAGTACTTC
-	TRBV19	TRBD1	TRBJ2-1	CASSSSGTLDRGLF	TGTGCCAGTAGTAGTTCCGGGACACTCGATAGGGGGCTCTTC
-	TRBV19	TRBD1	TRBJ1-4	CASSRRDRGDEKLFF	TGTGCCAGTAGTCGTCGGGACAGGGGCGACGAAAAACTGTTTTTT
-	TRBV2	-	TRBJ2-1	CASQARNEQFF	TGTGCCAGCCAAGCCCGGAATGAGCAGTTCTTC
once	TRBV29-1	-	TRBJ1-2	CSVAGQYIGGYTF	TGCAGCGTTGCGGGACAATATATCGGGGGCTACACCTTC
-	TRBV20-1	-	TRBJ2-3	CSASRGGSDTQYF	TGCAGTGCTAGTCGTGGAGGGTCAGATACGCAGTATTTT
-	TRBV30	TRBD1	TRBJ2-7	CAWRRGGIYEQYF	TGTGCCTGGAGAAGAGGGGGCATCTACGAGCAGTACTTC
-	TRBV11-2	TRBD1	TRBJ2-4	CASSPLPTGKNIQYF	TGTGCCAGCAGCCCCTTACCGACAGGGAAAAACATTCAGTACTTC
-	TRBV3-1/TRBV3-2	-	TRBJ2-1	CASSQRTLEQFF	TGTGCCAGCAGCCAGAGGACATTAGAGCAGTTCTTC
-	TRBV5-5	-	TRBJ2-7	CASSLWFSSSYEQYF	TGTGCCAGCAGCTTGTGGTTTTCGAGCTCCTACGAGCAGTACTTC
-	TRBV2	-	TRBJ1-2	CASSSSLGGSGYTF	TGTGCCAGCAGTTCTAGTCTGGGGGGGAGTGGCTACACCTTC
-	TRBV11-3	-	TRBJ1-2	CASSTQGRYGYTF	TGTGCCAGCAGCACACAGGGAAGGTATGGCTACACCTTC
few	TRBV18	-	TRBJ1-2	CASSPSGGGKHGYTF	TGTGCCAGCTCACCATCCGGGGGAGGGAAACATGGCTACACCTTC
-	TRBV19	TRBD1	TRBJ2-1	CASSIGGTGGYNEQFF	TGTGCCAGTAGTATAGGCGGGACAGGGGGCTACAATGAGCAGTTCTTC
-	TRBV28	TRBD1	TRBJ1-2	CASRYPGTGVYGYTF	TGTGCCAGCAGGTACCCCGGGACAGGGGTTTATGGCTACACCTTC
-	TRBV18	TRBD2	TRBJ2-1	CASCRLAGYHEQFF	TGTGCCAGCTGTAGACTAGCGGGGTACCATGAGCAGTTCTTC
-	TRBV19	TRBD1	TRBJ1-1	CASAGTGGTEAFF	TGTGCCAGTGCCGGGACAGGGGGCACTGAAGCTTTCTTT
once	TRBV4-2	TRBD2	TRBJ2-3	CASSLGLAGGIGTDTQYF	TGTGCCAGCAGCCTGGGACTAGCGGGGGGGATAGGCACAGATACGCAGTATTTT
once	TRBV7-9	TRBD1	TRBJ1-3	CATTGQSSGNTIYF	TGTGCCACTACGGGACAGAGCTCTGGAAACACCATATATTTT
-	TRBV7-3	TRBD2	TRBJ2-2	CASSLGLAGVGELFF	TGTGCCAGCAGCTTAGGTCTAGCGGGAGTAGGGGAGCTGTTTTTT
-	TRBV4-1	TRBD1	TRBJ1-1	CASSRTGELSEAFF	TGCGCCAGCAGCCGGACAGGGGAATTAAGCGAAGCTTTCTTT
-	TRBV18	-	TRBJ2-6	CASSEGAGANVLTF	TGTGCCAGCTCTGAGGGGGCTGGGGCCAACGTCCTGACTTTC
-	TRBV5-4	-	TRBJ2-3	CASSSRRGRGTDTQYF	TGTGCCAGCAGCTCACGGAGGGGTCGTGGCACAGATACGCAGTATTTT
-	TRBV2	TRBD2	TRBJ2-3	CASRPGLADTDTQYF	TGTGCCAGCCGGCCGGGACTAGCGGATACAGATACGCAGTATTTT
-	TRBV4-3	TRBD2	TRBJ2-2	CASSREAPSGSLGTGELFF	TGCGCCAGCAGCCGCGAAGCCCCTAGCGGGAGCCTCGGCACCGGGGAGCTGTTTTTT
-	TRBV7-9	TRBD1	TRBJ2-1	CASSFRDREGNEQFF	TGTGCCAGCAGCTTCCGGGACAGGGAAGGCAATGAGCAGTTCTTC
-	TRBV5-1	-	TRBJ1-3	CASSPQGPHSGNTIYF	TGCGCCAGCAGCCCACAGGGACCTCACTCTGGAAACACCATATATTTT
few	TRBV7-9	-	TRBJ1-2	CASSLGLNYGYTF	TGTGCCAGCAGCCTGGGACTGAACTATGGCTACACCTTC
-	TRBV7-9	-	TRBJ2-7	CASSLDREAIDEQYF	TGTGCCAGCAGCTTAGACAGGGAAGCAATCGACGAGCAGTACTTC
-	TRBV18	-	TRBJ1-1	CASSRLAGQQNKSPEAFF	TGTGCCAGCTCACGATTGGCGGGGCAGCAGAACAAGTCCCCTGAAGCTTTCTTT
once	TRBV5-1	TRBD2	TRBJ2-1	CASSLIGTSGDKQFF	TGCGCCAGCAGCCTAATCGGGACTAGCGGGGACAAGCAGTTCTTC
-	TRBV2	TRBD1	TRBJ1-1	CASSFRGTNTEAFF	TGTGCCAGCAGTTTCAGGGGGACGAACACTGAAGCTTTCTTT
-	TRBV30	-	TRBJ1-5	CAWSGGGAKWGNQPQHF	TGTGCCTGGAGTGGGGGCGGGGCGAAGTGGGGCAATCAGCCCCAGCATTTT
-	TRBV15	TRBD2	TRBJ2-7	CATSSVKLAGTFEQYF	TGTGCCACCAGCAGTGTAAAGCTAGCGGGAACGTTCGAGCAGTACTTC
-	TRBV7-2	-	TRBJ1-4	CASSLVAGRTNEKLFF	TGTGCCAGCAGCTTAGTGGCAGGGCGGACTAATGAAAAACTGTTTTTT
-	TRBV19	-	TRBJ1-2	CASKTTTGNFYGYTF	TGTGCCAGTAAGACCACGACGGGAAACTTCTATGGCTACACCTTC
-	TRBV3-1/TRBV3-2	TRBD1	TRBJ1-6	CASSWGQSSISPLHF	TGTGCCAGCAGCTGGGGACAGTCGTCTATCTCACCCCTCCACTTT